These T cell receptor beta chains were read from a single sample in a study of post-analysis software for immune sequencing data. TCRdb used MiXCR to reprocess the PCR reads, holding one entry per CDR3 protein. This sample has about 460,000 distinct CDR3 sequences, with roughly 45% found just once. The sequenced sample consisted of blood. Receptors originate from a girl aged 10 to 17 with multiple sclerosis. Each CDR3 is given with its conserved first and last residue. D genes are given only for firm matches. Clone size is stated in some rows and not others, as once, few, many or a class when expanded.

NA	NA	TRBV20-1	TRBJ2-7	CSARGRRDLYEQYF	TGCAGTGCTAGGGGGAGGAGGGACCTCTACGAGCAGTACTTC
NA	NA	TRBV6-1	TRBJ2-7	CASSGLSTGEQYF	TGTGCCAGCAGTGGGCTATCCACGGGTGAGCAGTACTTC
NA	NA	TRBV5-5	TRBJ2-3	CASSSPSEGEVGTDTQYF	TGTGCCAGCAGCTCACCTAGCGAGGGGGAAGTGGGCACAGATACGCAGTATTTT
NA	NA	TRBV5-1	TRBJ1-2	CASSLVTDSNYGYTF	TGCGCCAGCAGCTTGGTTACGGATTCTAACTATGGCTACACCTTC
NA	NA	TRBV28	TRBJ2-7	CASSLSSGHLTYEQYF	TGTGCCAGCAGTTTGTCTTCGGGACACCTCACCTACGAGCAGTACTTC
NA	NA	TRBV11-2	TRBJ1-1	CASSLDMASVAEAFF	TGTGCCAGCAGCTTAGATATGGCTAGCGTGGCTGAAGCTTTCTTT
NA	NA	TRBV9	TRBJ2-5	CASNLGGPSETQYF	TGTGCCAGCAACCTGGGGGGACCGTCAGAGACCCAGTACTTC
NA	NA	TRBV5-1	TRBJ2-7	CASGFDASYEQYF	TGCGCCAGCGGCTTCGACGCATCCTACGAGCAGTACTTC
few	NA	TRBV10-3	TRBJ2-1	CAIKGQGSYNEQFF	TGTGCCATCAAGGGGCAGGGCTCCTACAATGAGCAGTTCTTC
NA	TRBD2	TRBV5-1	TRBJ2-1	CASSPSGGPSEQFF	TGCGCCAGCAGCCCCTCGGGAGGGCCCTCCGAGCAGTTCTTC
few	TRBD1	TRBV5-6	TRBJ2-7	CASSGMQGVIYEQYF	TGTGCCAGCAGCGGAATGCAGGGGGTAATCTACGAGCAGTACTTC
NA	TRBD2	TRBV6-1	TRBJ2-3	CASSDSAGGGTDTQYF	TGTGCCAGCAGTGATTCCGCGGGAGGAGGTACAGATACGCAGTATTTT
many	TRBD2	TRBV20-1	TRBJ2-7	CSASGVAGTYEQYF	TGCAGTGCTAGTGGGGTAGCGGGAACCTACGAGCAGTACTTC